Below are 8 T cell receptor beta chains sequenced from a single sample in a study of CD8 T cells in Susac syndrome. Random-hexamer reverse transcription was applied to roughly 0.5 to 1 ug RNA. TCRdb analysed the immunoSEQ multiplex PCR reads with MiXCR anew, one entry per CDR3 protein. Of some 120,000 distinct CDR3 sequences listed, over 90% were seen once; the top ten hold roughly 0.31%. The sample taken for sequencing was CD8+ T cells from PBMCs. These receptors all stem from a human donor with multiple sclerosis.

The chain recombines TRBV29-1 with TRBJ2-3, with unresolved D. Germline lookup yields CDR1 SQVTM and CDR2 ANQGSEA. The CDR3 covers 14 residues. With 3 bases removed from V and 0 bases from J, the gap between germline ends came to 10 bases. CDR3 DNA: TGCAGCGTTGAGGGCAGCGCTAGCACAGATACGCAGTATTTT. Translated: CSVEGSASTDTQYF.

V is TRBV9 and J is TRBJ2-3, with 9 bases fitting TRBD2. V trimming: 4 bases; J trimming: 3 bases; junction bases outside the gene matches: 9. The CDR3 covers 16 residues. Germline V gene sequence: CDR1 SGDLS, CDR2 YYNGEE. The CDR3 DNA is TGTGCCAGCAGCCCTATCGCGGGGGGGGATACAGATACGCAGTATTTT. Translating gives CASSPIAGGDTDTQYF.

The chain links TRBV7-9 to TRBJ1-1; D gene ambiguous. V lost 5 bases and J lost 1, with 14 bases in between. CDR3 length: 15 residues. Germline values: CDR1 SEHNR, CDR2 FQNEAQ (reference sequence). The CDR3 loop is CASSTSLGRNTEAFF. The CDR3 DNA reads TGTGCCAGCAGCACATCCCTAGGGCGGAACACTGAAGCTTTCTTT.

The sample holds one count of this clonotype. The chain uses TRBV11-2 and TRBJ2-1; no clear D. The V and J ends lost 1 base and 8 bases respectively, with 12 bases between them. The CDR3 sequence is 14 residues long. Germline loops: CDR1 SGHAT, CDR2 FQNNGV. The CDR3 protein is CASSLASRVDEQFF. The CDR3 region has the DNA TGTGCCAGCAGCTTAGCCTCTAGGGTGGATGAGCAGTTCTTC.

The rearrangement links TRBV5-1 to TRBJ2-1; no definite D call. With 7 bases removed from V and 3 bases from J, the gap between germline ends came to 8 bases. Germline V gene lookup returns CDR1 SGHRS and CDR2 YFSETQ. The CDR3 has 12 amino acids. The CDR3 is CASAFGYNEQFF. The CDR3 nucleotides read TGCGCCAGCGCGTTTGGCTACAATGAGCAGTTCTTC.

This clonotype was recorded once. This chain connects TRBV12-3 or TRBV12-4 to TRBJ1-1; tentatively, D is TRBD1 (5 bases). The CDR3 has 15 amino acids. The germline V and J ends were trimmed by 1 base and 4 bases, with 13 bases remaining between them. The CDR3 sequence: CASSLGGRALTEAFF. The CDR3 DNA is TGTGCCAGCAGTTTAGGGGGCAGGGCACTCACTGAAGCTTTCTTT.

For the CDR3, the DNA is TGCAGTGCTAGTTATTCTAGCGGGGGAGTGCGGGAGACCCAGTACTTC. This encodes CSASYSSGGVRETQYF. J is TRBJ2-5 and V is TRBV20-1; TRBD2 matches at 10 bases. CDR1 and CDR2 (germline): DFQATT, SNEGSKA (reference sequence). V lost 3 bases to trimming and J lost 5 bases; unmatched junction nucleotides: 12. The CDR3 sequence is 16 residues long.

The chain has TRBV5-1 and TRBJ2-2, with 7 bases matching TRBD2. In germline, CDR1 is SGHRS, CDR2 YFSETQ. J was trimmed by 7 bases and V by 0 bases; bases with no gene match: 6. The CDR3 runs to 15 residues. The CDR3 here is CASSLASGSHGELFF. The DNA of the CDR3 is TGCGCCAGCAGCTTGGCTAGCGGAAGTCACGGGGAGCTGTTTTTT.